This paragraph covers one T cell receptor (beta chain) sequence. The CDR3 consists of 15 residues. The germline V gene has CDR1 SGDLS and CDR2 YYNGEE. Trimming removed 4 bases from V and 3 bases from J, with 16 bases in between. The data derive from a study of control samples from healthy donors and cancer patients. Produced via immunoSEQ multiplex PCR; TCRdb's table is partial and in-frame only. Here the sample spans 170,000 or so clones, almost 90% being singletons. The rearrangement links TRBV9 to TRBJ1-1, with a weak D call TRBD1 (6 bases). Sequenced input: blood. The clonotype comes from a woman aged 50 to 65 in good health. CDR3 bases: TGTGCCAGCAGCCGAACGGGGGCAGGGGACACTGAAGCTTTCTTT. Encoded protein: CASSRTGAGDTEAFF.